A single sample gave rise to the 16 T cell receptor beta chains below, sequenced in a study of CD8+ T cells in alopecia areata. Sequencing relied on a cDNA template that was reverse transcribed from extracted RNA. Profiling relied on immunoSEQ multiplex PCR, and the TCRdb table lists in-frame clones only, not all of them. The data contain 110,000 or so clones, less than 70% of them singletons. The treatment is: oral pan-JAK inhibitor, 5-10 mg twice daily. The sample here was CD4+ T cells sorted from blood, taken at week 24, from a patient treated with tofacitinib. The receptors derive from a human donor with alopecia areata.

Written as DNA, the CDR3 is TGTGCCAGCAGCTTGCAGGGATCCCAAGAGACCCAGTACTTC. This codes for CASSLQGSQETQYF. This rearrangement joins TRBV7-9 to TRBJ2-5, with D possibly matching TRBD1 (5 bases). V was pared by 3 bases and J by 1 base, with 9 bases between. CDR1 SEHNR and CDR2 FQNEAQ come from the germline V gene (reference sequence). This CDR3 spans 14 amino acids.

This clone was counted once. The chain uses TRBV29-1 and TRBJ1-2, with 7 bases lining up with TRBD1. The length of the CDR3 is 13 residues. The ends lost 5 bases at V and 7 bases at J; junction bases unmatched: 10. Germline CDR1 reads SQVTM; CDR2 reads ANQGSEA. The DNA for the CDR3 is TGCAGCGTTTCCCGGACAGGCGACTCTGGCTACACCTTC. It specifies CSVSRTGDSGYTF.

The rearrangement uses TRBV27 and TRBJ2-1; 9 bases agree with TRBD1. The CDR3 contains 14 residues. The germline V gene encodes CDR1 MNHEY and CDR2 SMNVEV (reference sequence). Germline trimming cut 7 bases from V and 4 bases from J; bases unmatched to any gene: 5. The CDR3 reads CASTQGQGYNEQFF. Here the CDR3 DNA reads TGTGCCAGCACCCAGGGACAGGGATACAATGAGCAGTTCTTC.

The gene calls are TRBV29-1 and TRBJ2-1; no clear D gene. The germline V gene has CDR1 SQVTM and CDR2 ANQGSEA. V shed 8 bases and J shed 10 bases, with 15 bases lying between them. The CDR3 runs 11 residues. CDR3 bases: TGCAGCTCCAGACAAGGCACCGAGCAGTTCTTC. Protein product: CSSRQGTEQFF.

This clone was counted only a few times. The genes are TRBV29-1 and TRBJ1-1; TRBD1 might be the D (6 bases). V lost 2 bases and J 2 bases, leaving 12 bases between the germline ends. The germline gives CDR1 SQVTM, CDR2 ANQGSEA. The CDR3 extends over 14 amino acids. The CDR3 sequence: CSVERRQANTEAFF. CDR3 in DNA: TGCAGCGTTGAACGAAGACAGGCAAACACTGAAGCTTTCTTT. Based on the CDR3 plus reference TRBV29-1 and TRBJ1-1, the full variable domain is SAVISQKPSRDICQRGTSLTIQCQVDSQVTMMFWYRQQPGQSLTLIATANQGSEATYESGFVIDKFPISRPNLTFSTLTVSNMSPEDSSIYLCSVERRQANTEAFFGQGTRLTVV.

V and J are TRBV9 and TRBJ1-1; D call uncertain. The CDR3 is 12 amino acids. V lost 4 bases, J lost 5 bases, and 9 bases lay in between. The germline gives CDR1 SGDLS, CDR2 YYNGEE. The chain's CDR3 is CASSPVGTEAFF. CDR3 DNA sequence: TGTGCCAGCAGCCCCGTGGGGACTGAAGCTTTCTTT.

This rearrangement joins TRBV5-1 to TRBJ2-4; TRBD1 is a possible D gene (5 bases). The CDR3 consists of 14 residues. V gave up 0 bases and J gave up 2 bases, with 6 bases separating them. Germline CDR1 SGHRS, CDR2 YFSETQ. CDR3 sequence reads: CASSLGQSKNIQYF. The DNA for the CDR3 is TGCGCCAGCAGCTTGGGACAGTCCAAAAACATTCAGTACTTC.

DNA for the CDR3: TGTGCCAGCACCGGCAGGGATGGGATTTATAACTATGGCTACACCTTC. This codes for CASTGRDGIYNYGYTF. V gene TRBV6-6 combines with J gene TRBJ1-2; a weak D match, TRBD1 (5 bases). The V gene lost 7 bases and the J gene lost 1 base, with 19 bases spanning the gap. CDR1 is MNHNY, CDR2 SVGAGI, per germline (reference sequence). The CDR3 runs to 16 residues.

The V and J genes are TRBV6-4 and TRBJ2-3, with D hard to call. Trimming cost V 0 bases and J 4 bases, with 8 bases left between them. Germline V CDR1 and CDR2: MRHNA, SNTAGT. This CDR3 comprises 14 residues. The CDR3 region has the DNA TGTGCCAGCAGTGACTCCTTGGTTGCAGATACGCAGTATTTT. Amino acid sequence: CASSDSLVADTQYF.

This chain uses TRBV7-2 with TRBJ2-4; 8 nucleotides align to TRBD2. Germline loops: CDR1 SGHTA, CDR2 FQGNSA. The CDR3 length is 15 residues. The ends lost 5 bases at V and 6 bases at J; junction bases unmatched: 9. The CDR3: CASSPGTSSGNIQYF. The CDR3 nucleotides are TGTGCCAGCAGCCCGGGGACTAGTTCGGGAAACATTCAGTACTTC.

This clone was observed a few times. The genes are TRBV7-9 and TRBJ1-1; D is perhaps TRBD1 (6 bases). Trimming shortened V by 8 bases and J by 3 bases, and 10 bases separated the two germline ends. CDR3 length: 12 residues. CDR1 SEHNR and CDR2 FQNEAQ come from the germline V gene (reference sequence). In DNA, the CDR3 is TGTGCCAGCGGGAGACAGGACACTGAAGCTTTCTTT. This sequence encodes CASGRQDTEAFF.

V and J are TRBV27 and TRBJ2-7; either TRBD1 or TRBD2 may fit D (5 bases each). The CDR3 loop spans 15 amino acids. V was cut by 8 bases and J by 6 bases, with 23 bases left in between. Germline CDR1 is MNHEY and CDR2 is SMNVEV (reference sequence). CDR3 sequence reads: CASRPLWGSLSEQYF. The CDR3 nucleotides read TGTGCCAGCCGCCCCCTTTGGGGGTCTCTAAGCGAGCAGTACTTC.

J is TRBJ1-1 and V is TRBV5-1; the D is unclear. The ends were cut back, 2 bases at V and 1 base at J, with 9 bases in the middle. Germline CDR1 is SGHRS and CDR2 is YFSETQ. The CDR3 has 14 amino acids. CDR3 in DNA: TGCGCCAGCAGCTTTGCGGGTGGGAACACTGAAGCTTTCTTT. It yields the protein CASSFAGGNTEAFF.

V gene TRBV30 combines with J gene TRBJ1-5; D remains unclear. The CDR3 totals 13 residues. Trimming took 2 bases from V and 2 from J, leaving 7 bases between them. Germline lookup yields CDR1 GTSNPN and CDR2 SVGIG (reference sequence). CDR3 region: CAWSWQGNQPQHF. The CDR3 DNA reads as TGTGCCTGGAGTTGGCAGGGCAATCAGCCCCAGCATTTT.

The genes are TRBV29-1 and TRBJ2-5, with TRBD2 matching over 7 bases. Trimming cost V 8 bases and J 4 bases; bases outside gene matches: 7. Per the germline V gene, CDR1 is SQVTM and CDR2 is ANQGSEA. CDR3 size: 12 residues. The CDR3 nucleotides are TGCAGCATCCGGGACTACCTAGAGACCCAGTACTTC. Translating gives CSIRDYLETQYF.

This clone was counted between two and nine times. V is TRBV18 and J is TRBJ2-1, with TRBD2 matching over 12 bases. V was clipped by 3 bases and J by 4 bases; unmatched bases: 4. This CDR3 spans 16 amino acids. Germline V CDR1 and CDR2: KGHSH, LQKENI. CDR3 in DNA: TGTGCCAGCTCACCCGGGACTAGCGGGCCTTACAATGAGCAGTTCTTC. It is translated as CASSPGTSGPYNEQFF.